This T cell receptor beta chain appears in the sequencing data of a study of brain metastases from non-small cell lung cancer. V lost 2 bases to trimming and J lost 7 bases, with 6 bases between them. Germline assignment: CDR1 SGDLS and CDR2 YYNGEE. The CDR3 runs to 12 residues. TCRdb keeps only in-frame clones here, not all; method: immunoSEQ multiplex PCR. Of about 420 clones in the sample, roughly 90% were seen once. On this clone itself: Its antigen is currently unknown.

Overall study results and limits: Compared with primary tumors, brain metastases showed less T-cell infiltration. T-cell clones appeared expanded in about two thirds of brain metastases relative to matched primary tumors.

The source material was primary lung tumor tissue. V gene TRBV9 combines with J gene TRBJ2-2; D possibly corresponds to TRBD1 (6 bases). The TCR was taken from a donor aged 40 or older with non-small cell lung cancer. The CDR3 sequence is CASSVRGGELFF. In nucleotides, the CDR3 is TGTGCCAGCAGCGTCAGGGGCGGGGAGCTGTTTTTT.